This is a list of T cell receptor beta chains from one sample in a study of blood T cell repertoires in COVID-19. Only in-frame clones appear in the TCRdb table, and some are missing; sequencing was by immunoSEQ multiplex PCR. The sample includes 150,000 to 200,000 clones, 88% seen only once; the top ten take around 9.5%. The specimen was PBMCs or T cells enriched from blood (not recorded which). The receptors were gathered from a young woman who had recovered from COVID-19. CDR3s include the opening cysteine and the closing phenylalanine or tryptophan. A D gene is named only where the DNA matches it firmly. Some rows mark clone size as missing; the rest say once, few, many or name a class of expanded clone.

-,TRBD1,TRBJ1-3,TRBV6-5,TGTGCCAGCAGTAAGGACAGGGCGGAGAACACCATATATTTT,CASSKDRAENTIYF
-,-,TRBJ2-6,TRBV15,TGTGCCACCAGCAGAGATCGGTCGGGTGGGGCCAACGTCCTGACTTTC,CATSRDRSGGANVLTF
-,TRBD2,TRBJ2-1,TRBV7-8,TGTGCCAGCAGCAAACTAGCGGAGATAAACAATGAGCAGTTCTTC,CASSKLAEINNEQFF
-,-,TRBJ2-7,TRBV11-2,TGTGCCAGCAGCTTAGAGGGCACCCCGGAGGGGGAGCAGTACTTC,CASSLEGTPEGEQYF
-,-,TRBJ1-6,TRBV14,TGTGCCAGCAGCCTGAGGCACATCTCAGGGGATTCACCCCTCCACTTT,CASSLRHISGDSPLHF
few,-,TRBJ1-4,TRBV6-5,TGTGCCAGCAAACCGGGACAAGCCAATGAAAAACTGTTTTTT,CASKPGQANEKLFF
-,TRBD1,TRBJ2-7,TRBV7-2,TGTGCCAGCAGCTTACAGACAGGGGGCGCCTACGAGCAGTACTTC,CASSLQTGGAYEQYF
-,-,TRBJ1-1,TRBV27,TGTGCCAGCAGTTCCCCGGGCACTCAGGGGTCACGCTCTGAAGCTTTCTTT,CASSSPGTQGSRSEAFF
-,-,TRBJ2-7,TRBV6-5,TGTGCCAGCAGTTTAGGGTTTAACGGGGCCTACGAGCAGTACTTC,CASSLGFNGAYEQYF
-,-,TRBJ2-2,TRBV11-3,TGTGCCAGCAGCTTGTGGGGGGTCGACACCGGGGAGCTGTTTTTT,CASSLWGVDTGELFF
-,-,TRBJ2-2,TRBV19,TGTGCCAGTAGTGGCTCTGTTCAAACCGGGGAGCTGTTTTTT,CASSGSVQTGELFF
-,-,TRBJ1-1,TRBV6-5,TGTGCCAGCAGTTACTCGCGAGTGAACACTGAAGCTTTCTTT,CASSYSRVNTEAFF
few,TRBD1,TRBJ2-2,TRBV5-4,TGTGCCAGCAGCCTGTACAGGGGGCTCAACACCGGGGAGCTGTTTTTT,CASSLYRGLNTGELFF
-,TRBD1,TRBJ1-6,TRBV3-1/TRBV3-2,TGTGCCAGCAGCCTTCTTTGGGGACAGGGGAATTCACCCCTCCACTTT,CASSLLWGQGNSPLHF
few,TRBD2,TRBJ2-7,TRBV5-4,TGTGCCAGCAGCTCAGGGCTTCCGGGACTAGGGAGTGAGCAGTACTTC,CASSSGLPGLGSEQYF
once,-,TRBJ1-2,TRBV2,TGTGCCAGCAGCGACGGAGGAGACTATGGCTACACCTTC,CASSDGGDYGYTF
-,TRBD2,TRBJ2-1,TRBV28,TGTGCCAGCAGTTCAGGGACTAGCGGGGGTCTGGGGAATGAGCAGTTCTTC,CASSSGTSGGLGNEQFF
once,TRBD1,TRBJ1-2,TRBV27,TGTGCCAGCAGTCCTCTCGACAGGGAGCGGAACTATGGCTACACCTTC,CASSPLDRERNYGYTF
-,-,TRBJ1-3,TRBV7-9,TGTGCCAGCAGCTTAATAGGGGTCGGAAACACCATATATTTT,CASSLIGVGNTIYF
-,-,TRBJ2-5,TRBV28,TGTGCCAGCAATCCCGACAGCCAAGAGACCCAGTACTTC,CASNPDSQETQYF
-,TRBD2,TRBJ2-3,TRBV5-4,TGTGCCAGCAGCTCGGGACTAGATGGCGTGGATACGCAGTATTTT,CASSSGLDGVDTQYF
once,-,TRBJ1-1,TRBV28,TGTGCCAGCAAACAACTTTCGGGGGAAGTTTTCACTGAAGCTTTCTTT,CASKQLSGEVFTEAFF
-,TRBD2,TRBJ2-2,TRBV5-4,TGTGCCAGCAGCTCGGGGGGTGGCACCGGGGAGCTGTTTTTT,CASSSGGGTGELFF
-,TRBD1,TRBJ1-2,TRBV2,TGTGCCAGCAGTGGGGACAGAAACCCGGGTGGCTACACCTTC,CASSGDRNPGGYTF
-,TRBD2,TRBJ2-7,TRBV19,TGTGCCAGCAGTTCACTAGCGACAATATCCTACGAGCAGTACTTC,CASSSLATISYEQYF
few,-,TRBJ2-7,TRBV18,TGTGCCAGCTCGCCGCGTGGGCAGAATTACGAGCAGTACTTC,CASSPRGQNYEQYF
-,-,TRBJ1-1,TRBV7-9,TGTGCCAGCAGCTTTATCCCACAGCAAGCTTTCTTT,CASSFIPQQAFF
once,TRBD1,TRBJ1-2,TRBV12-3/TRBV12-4,TGTGCCAGCAGTCGGACAGGGGGCGGTGGCTACACCTTC,CASSRTGGGGYTF
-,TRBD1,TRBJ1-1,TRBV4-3,TGCGCCAGCAGCCACCGCCCGGGACAGATCTACACTGAAGCTTTCTTT,CASSHRPGQIYTEAFF
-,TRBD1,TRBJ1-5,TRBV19,TGTGCCAGTAGGGACAGGTCATATAGCAATCAGCCCCAGCATTTT,CASRDRSYSNQPQHF
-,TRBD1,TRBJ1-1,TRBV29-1,TGCAGCGTTGATGACAGGGGGAACACTGAAGCTTTCTTT,CSVDDRGNTEAFF
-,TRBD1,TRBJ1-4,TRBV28,TGTGCCAGCAGTTTCCCCTCGAGCCCCCCAGGGGGGAGAACTAATGAAAAACTGTTTTTT,CASSFPSSPPGGRTNEKLFF
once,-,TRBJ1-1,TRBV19,TGTGCCAGTAGTATTATAGGGGGCACTGAAGCTTTCTTT,CASSIIGGTEAFF
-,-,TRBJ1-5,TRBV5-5,TGTGCCAGCAGCTTGGATCCGGAGCTGAATCGGCCCCAGCATTTT,CASSLDPELNRPQHF
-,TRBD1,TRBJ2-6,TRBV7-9,TGTGCCAGCAGCTTATTCGGGACAGGGGGCGGTGGGGCCAACGTCCTGACTTTC,CASSLFGTGGGGANVLTF
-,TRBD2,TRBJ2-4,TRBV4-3,TGCGCCAGCAGCCAAGCTAGCGGGGATCTAGCCAAAAACATTCAGTACTTC,CASSQASGDLAKNIQYF
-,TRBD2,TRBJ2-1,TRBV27,TGTGCCAGCAGTTTATCTTTAGCGGGAGTAAGGTACAATGAGCAGTTCTTC,CASSLSLAGVRYNEQFF
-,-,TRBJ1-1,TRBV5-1,TGCGCCAGCAGCTCCAGGACGTCGGGGACTGAAGCTTTCTTT,CASSSRTSGTEAFF
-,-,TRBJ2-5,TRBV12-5,TGTGCTAGCTGTCAGGGTGAAGAGACCCAGTACTTC,CASCQGEETQYF
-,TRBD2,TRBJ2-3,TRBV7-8,TGTGCCAGCAGCTTAGGGGGACTAGCGGGGGGCACAGATACGCAGTATTTT,CASSLGGLAGGTDTQYF
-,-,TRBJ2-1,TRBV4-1,TGCGCCAGCAGCCAAGAGAGCTACTACAATGAGCAGTTCTTC,CASSQESYYNEQFF
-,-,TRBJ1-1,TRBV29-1,TGCAGCGTTGCCGACAGTAAGAACACTGAAGCTTTCTTT,CSVADSKNTEAFF
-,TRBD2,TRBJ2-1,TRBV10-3,TGTGCCATTCATCGCGGGAGGGATGCCAATGAGCAGTTCTTC,CAIHRGRDANEQFF
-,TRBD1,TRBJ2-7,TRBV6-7,TGTGCCAGCAGGAGCCCGACGGGACAGGGGTTGCTAGCGGACGTCCCCGGCTACGAGCAGTACTTC,CASRSPTGQGLLADVPGYEQYF
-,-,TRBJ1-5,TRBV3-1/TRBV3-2,TGTGCCAGCAGCCAACAGGGTGACAATCAGCCCCAGCATTTT,CASSQQGDNQPQHF
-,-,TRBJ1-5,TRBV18,TGTGCCAGCTCACCATCGGAGGGAAATCAGCCCCAGCATTTT,CASSPSEGNQPQHF
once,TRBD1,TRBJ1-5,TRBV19,TGTGCCAGTAGTACGGGACAGAACTATAGCAATCAGCCCCAGCATTTT,CASSTGQNYSNQPQHF
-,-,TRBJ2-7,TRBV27,TGTGCCAGCGGTTTCGGACAGAGCTCCTACGAGCAGTACTTC,CASGFGQSSYEQYF
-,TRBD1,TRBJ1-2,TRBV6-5,TGTGCCAGCAGCACAGGGGGCGCGGCTGGCTACACCTTC,CASSTGGAAGYTF
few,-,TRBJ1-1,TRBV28,TGTGCCAGCACTCCCGGGGGGGCGAACACTGAAGCTTTCTTT,CASTPGGANTEAFF
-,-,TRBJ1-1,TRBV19,TGTGCCAGTAGTATCGCTCGGGGGGCCGGTGAAGCTTTCTTT,CASSIARGAGEAFF
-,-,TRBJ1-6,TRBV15,TGTGCCACCAGTCCCGGGTCCCCTTGGGCACCCCTCCACTTT,CATSPGSPWAPLHF
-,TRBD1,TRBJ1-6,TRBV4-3,TGCGCCAGCAGCCAAGGGCCCGGGCAGGGGGGTTCACCCCTCCACTTT,CASSQGPGQGGSPLHF
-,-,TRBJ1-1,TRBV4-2,TGTGCCAGCAGCCAAGTCCGGGACATGAACACTGAAGCTTTCTTT,CASSQVRDMNTEAFF
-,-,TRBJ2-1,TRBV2,TGTGCCAGCAGGGGGCCCCAAAGCGCCTCCTACAATGAGCAGTTCTTC,CASRGPQSASYNEQFF
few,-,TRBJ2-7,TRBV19,TGTGCCAGTAGTAGGCCCGCCGCTCGGGGGGAGCAGTACTTC,CASSRPAARGEQYF